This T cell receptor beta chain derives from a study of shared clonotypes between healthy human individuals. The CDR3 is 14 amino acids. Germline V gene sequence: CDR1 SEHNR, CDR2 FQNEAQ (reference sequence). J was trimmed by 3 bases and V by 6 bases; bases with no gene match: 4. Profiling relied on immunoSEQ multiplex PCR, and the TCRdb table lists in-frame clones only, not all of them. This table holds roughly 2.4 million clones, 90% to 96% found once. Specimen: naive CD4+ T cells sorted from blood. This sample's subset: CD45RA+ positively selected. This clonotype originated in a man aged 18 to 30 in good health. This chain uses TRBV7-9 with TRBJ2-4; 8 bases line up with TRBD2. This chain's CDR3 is CASSELAVKNIQYF. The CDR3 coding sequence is TGTGCCAGCAGTGAACTAGCGGTCAAAAACATTCAGTACTTC.